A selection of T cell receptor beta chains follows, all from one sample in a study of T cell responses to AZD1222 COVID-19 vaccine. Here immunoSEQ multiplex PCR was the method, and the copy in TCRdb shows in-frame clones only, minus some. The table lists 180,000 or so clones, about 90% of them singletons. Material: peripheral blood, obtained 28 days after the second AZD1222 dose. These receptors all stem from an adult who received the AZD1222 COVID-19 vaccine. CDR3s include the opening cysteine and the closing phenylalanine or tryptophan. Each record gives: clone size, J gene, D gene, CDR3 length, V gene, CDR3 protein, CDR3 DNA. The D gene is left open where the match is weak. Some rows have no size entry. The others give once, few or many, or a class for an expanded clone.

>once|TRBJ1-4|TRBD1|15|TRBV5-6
CASSPTGAINEKLFF
TGTGCCAGCAGCCCGACAGGGGCCATCAATGAAAAACTGTTTTTT
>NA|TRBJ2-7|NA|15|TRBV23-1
CASSRSLVISYEQYF
TGCGCCAGCAGTCGGTCCTTAGTCATTTCCTACGAGCAGTACTTC
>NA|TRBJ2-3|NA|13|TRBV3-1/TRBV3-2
CASSQDTLGAQYF
TGTGCCAGCAGCCAAGATACTCTGGGGGCGCAGTATTTT
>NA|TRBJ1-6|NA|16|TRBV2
CASRGAAGSYNSPLHF
TGTGCCAGCAGAGGCGCAGCGGGCTCCTATAATTCACCCCTCCACTTT
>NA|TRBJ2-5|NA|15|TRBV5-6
CASSLNFAARETQYF
TGTGCCAGCAGCTTGAATTTTGCGGCGAGGGAGACCCAGTACTTC
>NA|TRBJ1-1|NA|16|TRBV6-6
CASSYSGGDLRTEAFF
TGTGCCAGCAGTTACTCTGGTGGGGACCTGAGGACTGAAGCTTTCTTT
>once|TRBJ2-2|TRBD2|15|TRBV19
CASSTTRGGTGELFF
TGTGCCAGTAGTACCACCCGGGGGGGTACGGGCGAGCTGTTTTTT
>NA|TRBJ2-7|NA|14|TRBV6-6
CASSYTGLPYEQYF
TGTGCCAGCAGTTATACGGGGTTACCCTACGAGCAGTACTTC
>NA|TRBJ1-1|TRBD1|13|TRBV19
CASMYRTGVGAFF
TGTGCCAGCATGTACCGGACAGGGGTTGGGGCTTTCTTT
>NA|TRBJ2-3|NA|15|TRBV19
CASSPWDGSTDTQYF
TGTGCCAGTAGTCCCTGGGACGGGAGCACAGATACGCAGTATTTT
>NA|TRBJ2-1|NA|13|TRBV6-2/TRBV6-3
CASSYIKGHEQFF
TGTGCCAGCAGTTACATTAAGGGTCATGAGCAGTTCTTC
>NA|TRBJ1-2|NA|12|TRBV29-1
CSVLPDSYGYTF
TGCAGCGTCCTACCCGACAGCTATGGCTACACCTTC
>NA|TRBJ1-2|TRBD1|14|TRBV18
CASSPSPGGVGYTF
TGTGCCAGCTCACCATCGCCAGGGGGCGTAGGCTACACCTTC
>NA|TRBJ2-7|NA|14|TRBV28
CASSRNRERDEQYF
TGTGCCAGCAGCAGAAACAGGGAACGAGACGAGCAGTACTTC
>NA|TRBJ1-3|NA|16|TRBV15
CATSSPGAVGWNTIYF
TGTGCCACCAGCTCGCCAGGGGCAGTAGGGTGGAACACCATATATTTT
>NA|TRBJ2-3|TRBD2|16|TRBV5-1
CASSLPPGLATDTQYF
TGCGCCAGCAGCTTACCCCCGGGACTAGCGACAGATACGCAGTATTTT
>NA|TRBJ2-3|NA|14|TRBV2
CASSDRGITDTQYF
TGTGCCAGCAGTGATCGGGGTATCACAGATACGCAGTATTTT
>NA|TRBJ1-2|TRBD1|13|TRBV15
CATSKGTGKGYTF
TGTGCCACCAGCAAGGGGACAGGGAAAGGCTACACCTTC
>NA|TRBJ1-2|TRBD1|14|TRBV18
CASTSTGAGYGYTF
TGTGCCAGCACATCCACAGGGGCGGGCTATGGCTACACCTTC
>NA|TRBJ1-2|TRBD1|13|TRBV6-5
CASSYSTGLGYTF
TGTGCCAGCAGTTACTCGACAGGGCTTGGCTACACCTTC
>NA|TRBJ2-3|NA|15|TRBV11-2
CASSLGGSSTDTQYF
TGTGCCAGCAGCTTAGGGGGTTCTAGCACAGATACGCAGTATTTT
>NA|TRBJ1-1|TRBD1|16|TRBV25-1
CASSESDRGRNTEAFF
TGTGCCAGCAGTGAATCTGACAGGGGCCGGAACACTGAAGCTTTCTTT
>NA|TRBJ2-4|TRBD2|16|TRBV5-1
CASTLGTRGGQDIQYF
TGCGCCAGCACCCTTGGAACGCGGGGGGGCCAGGACATTCAGTACTTC
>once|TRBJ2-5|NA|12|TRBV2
CASSPLQETQYF
TGTGCCAGCAGTCCTCTCCAAGAGACCCAGTACTTC
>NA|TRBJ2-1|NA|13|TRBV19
CASSILRNNEQFF
TGTGCCAGTAGTATTTTGAGGAACAATGAGCAGTTCTTC
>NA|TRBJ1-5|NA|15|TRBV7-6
CASSLGQLGNQPQHF
TGTGCCAGCAGCTTAGGACAACTTGGGAATCAGCCCCAGCATTTT
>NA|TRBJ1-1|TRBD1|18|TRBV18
CASSLTKAPGQLNTEAFF
TGTGCCAGCTCACTTACGAAAGCCCCGGGACAGCTGAACACTGAAGCTTTCTTT